This TCR beta chain was observed in a study of cytomegalovirus exposure and HLA in healthy donors. Whole-study results and caveats: Altogether, 160 or so TCR beta chains were recorded as cytomegalovirus-associated. Rarity held for most TCR sequences, but there were some public TCRs that occurred in many donors.

This PCR relied on a set of 60 Vbeta primers and 13 Jbeta primers. Repertoires were generated with immunoSEQ multiplex PCR, while TCRdb's copy carries only in-frame clones and drops some. The sample yields 150,000 to 200,000 clones, 84% seen once. For this clone: The antigen is not known. Other DNA sequences in the same sample also yield this CDR3.

V lost 0 bases and J lost 4; bases outside the gene matches: 1. Germline assignment: CDR1 SGHRS and CDR2 YFSETQ. The CDR3 loop spans 14 amino acids. The chain uses TRBV5-1 and TRBJ1-1; TRBD1 matches at 9 bases. This TCR came from a boy aged 2 to 10 in good health and CMV-seronegative. Sequencing used PBMCs. CDR3 bases: TGCGCCAGCAGCTTGGAGGGACAGGGCACTGAAGCTTTCTTT. As protein: CASSLEGQGTEAFF.